These T cell receptor beta chains were read from a single sample in a study of molecular identifiers for immune sequencing clone quantification. TCRdb processed the PCR reads anew with MiXCR; each CDR3 protein has one entry. The table lists just under 650,000 distinct CDR3 sequences, 15% to 20% of them singletons. Source material: naive CD8+ T cells from blood, with Jurkat cell RNA spiked in. The receptors were gathered from a human donor in good health. Some libraries in this study had Jurkat cell RNA spiked in. CDR3s include the opening cysteine and the closing phenylalanine or tryptophan. A D gene is named only where the DNA matches it firmly. A clone size is listed for some rows: how often the clone was seen (once, few, many), or a class if it is expanded.

CDR3: CASSFHQDRGDTGELFF
DNA: TGTGCCAGCAGTTTCCACCAGGACAGGGGTGACACCGGGGAGCTGTTTTTT
V: TRBV27
D: TRBD1
size: many
J: TRBJ2-2

CDR3: CAWSASPDGRAFF
DNA: TGTGCCTGGAGCGCGAGCCCCGACGGCCGAGCTTTCTTT
V: TRBV30
D: -
size: many
J: TRBJ1-1

CDR3: CASSQETSLSSYEQYF
DNA: TGTGCCAGCAGCCAAGAGACCAGCCTAAGCTCCTACGAGCAGTACTTC
V: TRBV14
D: -
size: few
J: TRBJ2-7

CDR3: CASSLSESFEQYF
DNA: TGTGCCAGCAGTTTATCGGAAAGCTTCGAGCAGTACTTC
V: TRBV28
D: -
size: many
J: TRBJ2-7

CDR3: CAWSGLGQGLDPGSGANVLTF
DNA: TGTGCCTGGAGTGGCCTGGGACAGGGCCTCGATCCTGGCTCTGGGGCCAACGTCCTGACTTTC
V: TRBV30
D: TRBD1
size: few
J: TRBJ2-6

CDR3: CASTKTAANTGELFF
DNA: TGTGCCAGCACTAAGACAGCTGCGAACACCGGGGAGCTGTTTTTT
V: TRBV2
D: -
size: -
J: TRBJ2-2

CDR3: CASGLVQGFAENTGELFF
DNA: TGTGCTAGTGGTTTGGTACAAGGGTTTGCGGAGAACACCGGGGAGCTGTTTTTT
V: TRBV12-5
D: -
size: -
J: TRBJ2-2

CDR3: CASSLPFSATEAFF
DNA: TGTGCCAGCTCACTCCCCTTTTCGGCCACTGAAGCTTTCTTT
V: TRBV18
D: -
size: -
J: TRBJ1-1

CDR3: CAGDGGASETQYF
DNA: TGTGCCGGTGACGGGGGGGCTTCGGAGACCCAGTACTTC
V: TRBV2
D: TRBD2
size: -
J: TRBJ2-5

CDR3: CASGSGPVSYNEQFF
DNA: TGTGCTAGTGGTAGCGGGCCGGTGTCCTACAATGAGCAGTTCTTC
V: TRBV12-5
D: -
size: many
J: TRBJ2-1

CDR3: CASRPGTSGVSTDTQYF
DNA: TGTGCCAGCAGACCAGGGACTAGCGGGGTGAGCACAGATACGCAGTATTTT
V: TRBV28
D: TRBD2
size: -
J: TRBJ2-3

CDR3: CASSKTSDGELFF
DNA: TGTGCCAGCAGCAAGACTAGCGACGGGGAGCTGTTTTTT
V: TRBV7-9
D: TRBD2
size: many
J: TRBJ2-2

CDR3: CATSDPGLAGSYEQYF
DNA: TGTGCCACCAGTGACCCTGGACTAGCGGGCTCCTACGAGCAGTACTTC
V: TRBV24-1
D: TRBD2
size: few
J: TRBJ2-7

CDR3: CASSYGAYTQYF
DNA: TGTGCCAGCAGTTACGGAGCATATACGCAGTATTTT
V: TRBV6-2/TRBV6-3
D: -
size: many
J: TRBJ2-3

CDR3: CASALGVSGGYTF
DNA: TGTGCCAGCGCCTTGGGGGTGAGTGGTGGCTACACCTTC
V: TRBV12-3/TRBV12-4
D: -
size: -
J: TRBJ1-2

CDR3: CASSLGGTDEAFF
DNA: TGTGCCAGCAGTTTGGGTGGGACGGATGAAGCTTTCTTT
V: TRBV5-1
D: -
size: many
J: TRBJ1-1

CDR3: CSVVPPTGPYEQYF
DNA: TGCAGCGTTGTCCCCCCCACGGGGCCCTACGAGCAGTACTTC
V: TRBV29-1
D: -
size: many
J: TRBJ2-7

CDR3: CASSQEPWASGVTDTQYF
DNA: TGCGCCAGCAGCCAAGAACCGTGGGCTAGCGGGGTAACAGATACGCAGTATTTT
V: TRBV4-1
D: TRBD2
size: -
J: TRBJ2-3

CDR3: CAWSDGDEQYF
DNA: TGTGCCTGGAGTGATGGGGACGAGCAGTACTTC
V: TRBV30
D: -
size: many
J: TRBJ2-7

CDR3: CASSPKTESDNQPQHF
DNA: TGTGCCAGCAGCCCAAAGACAGAGTCTGACAATCAGCCCCAGCATTTT
V: TRBV6-5
D: -
size: many
J: TRBJ1-5

CDR3: CASRPTGTNEKLFF
DNA: TGTGCCAGCAGGCCGACAGGGACTAATGAAAAACTGTTTTTT
V: TRBV7-9
D: TRBD1
size: many
J: TRBJ1-4

CDR3: CASKSGEFPYEQYF
DNA: TGCGCCAGCAAATCAGGGGAGTTTCCCTACGAGCAGTACTTC
V: TRBV5-1
D: -
size: -
J: TRBJ2-7

CDR3: CASSPPRDSQETQYF
DNA: TGTGCCAGCTCACCACCGCGGGACAGCCAAGAGACCCAGTACTTC
V: TRBV18
D: -
size: -
J: TRBJ2-5

CDR3: CASSLTARGRETQYF
DNA: TGTGCCAGCAGTTTAACGGCCAGGGGGCGTGAGACCCAGTACTTC
V: TRBV28
D: TRBD1
size: few
J: TRBJ2-5

CDR3: CASSQDWTSGEETQYF
DNA: TGTGCCAGCAGCCAAGATTGGACTAGCGGAGAAGAGACCCAGTACTTC
V: TRBV3-1
D: TRBD2
size: few
J: TRBJ2-5

CDR3: CASSVLAGGYEQYF
DNA: TGTGCCAGCAGCGTTCTAGCGGGGGGCTACGAGCAGTACTTC
V: TRBV11-2
D: TRBD2
size: many
J: TRBJ2-7

CDR3: CASSQGGLLNTEAFF
DNA: TGTGCCAGCAGCCAAGGGGGACTGCTGAACACTGAAGCTTTCTTT
V: TRBV5-6
D: -
size: many
J: TRBJ1-1

CDR3: CAGSFLSLSAGVLTGELFF
DNA: TGTGCCGGCAGCTTCTTATCGCTGTCAGCGGGAGTATTAACCGGGGAGCTGTTTTTT
V: TRBV7-9
D: TRBD2
size: once
J: TRBJ2-2

CDR3: CASSGGDRDSSYEQYF
DNA: TGTGCCAGCAGTGGGGGGGACAGGGACAGCTCCTACGAGCAGTACTTC
V: TRBV12-3/TRBV12-4
D: TRBD1
size: -
J: TRBJ2-7

CDR3: CASSLGSARGATDTQYF
DNA: TGTGCCAGCAGCTTGGGTTCGGCTAGAGGGGCTACAGATACGCAGTATTTT
V: TRBV5-6
D: -
size: many
J: TRBJ2-3

CDR3: CASSFSGRGNEQFF
DNA: TGTGCCAGCAGTTTTAGCGGGAGAGGTAATGAGCAGTTCTTC
V: TRBV27
D: TRBD2
size: many
J: TRBJ2-1

CDR3: CAGDRGRNEQFF
DNA: TGTGCCGGGGACAGGGGGCGAAATGAGCAGTTCTTC
V: TRBV2
D: TRBD1
size: -
J: TRBJ2-1

CDR3: CASSQDSQGAVTEAFF
DNA: TGCGCCAGCAGCCAAGACTCCCAGGGGGCGGTTACTGAAGCTTTCTTT
V: TRBV4-3
D: TRBD1
size: many
J: TRBJ1-1

CDR3: CASSSGTLSGNTIYF
DNA: TGTGCCAGCAGTTCCGGGACCCTCTCTGGAAACACCATATATTTT
V: TRBV12-3/TRBV12-4
D: -
size: -
J: TRBJ1-3

CDR3: CASSQARSLDSTETQYF
DNA: TGCGCCAGCAGCCAAGCCCGGAGCCTCGACAGTACTGAGACCCAGTACTTC
V: TRBV4-1
D: -
size: many
J: TRBJ2-5

CDR3: CASSFSLAGDTQYF
DNA: TGTGCCAGCAGCTTCTCGCTAGCGGGAGATACGCAGTATTTT
V: TRBV7-3
D: TRBD2
size: many
J: TRBJ2-3

CDR3: CASSEDYSHNEQFF
DNA: TGTGCCAGCAGCGAGGACTACTCACACAATGAGCAGTTCTTC
V: TRBV7-9
D: -
size: -
J: TRBJ2-1

CDR3: CASSFGRGPYEQYF
DNA: TGTGCCAGCAGTTTTGGGCGGGGGCCCTACGAGCAGTACTTC
V: TRBV27
D: -
size: many
J: TRBJ2-7

CDR3: CASRSSRGEKLFF
DNA: TGTGCCAGCAGGTCTTCGAGGGGTGAAAAACTGTTTTTT
V: TRBV12-3/TRBV12-4
D: -
size: many
J: TRBJ1-4

CDR3: CASSHGTSSSYEQYF
DNA: TGCGCCAGCAGCCACGGGACGTCAAGCTCCTACGAGCAGTACTTC
V: TRBV4-1
D: -
size: many
J: TRBJ2-7

CDR3: CASSAGLAGGSYNEQFF
DNA: TGTGCCAGCAGCGCGGGACTAGCGGGAGGGTCGTACAATGAGCAGTTCTTC
V: TRBV9
D: TRBD2
size: many
J: TRBJ2-1

CDR3: CASSDGDVWELFF
DNA: TGTGCCAGCAGTGACGGGGACGTTTGGGAACTGTTTTTT
V: TRBV6-2/TRBV6-3
D: -
size: few
J: TRBJ1-4